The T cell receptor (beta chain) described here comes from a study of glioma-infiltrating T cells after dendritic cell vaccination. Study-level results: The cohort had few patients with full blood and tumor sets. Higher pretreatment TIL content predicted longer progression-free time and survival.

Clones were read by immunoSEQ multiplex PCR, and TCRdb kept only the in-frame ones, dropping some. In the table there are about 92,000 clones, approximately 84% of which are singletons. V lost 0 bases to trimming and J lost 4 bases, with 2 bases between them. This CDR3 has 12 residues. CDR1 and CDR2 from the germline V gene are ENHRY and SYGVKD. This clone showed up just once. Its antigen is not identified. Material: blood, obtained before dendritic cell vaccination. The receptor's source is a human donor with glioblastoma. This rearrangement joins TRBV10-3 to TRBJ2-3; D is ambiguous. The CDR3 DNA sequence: TGTGCCATCAGTGAGTCCTCAGATACGCAGTATTTT. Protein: CAISESSDTQYF.